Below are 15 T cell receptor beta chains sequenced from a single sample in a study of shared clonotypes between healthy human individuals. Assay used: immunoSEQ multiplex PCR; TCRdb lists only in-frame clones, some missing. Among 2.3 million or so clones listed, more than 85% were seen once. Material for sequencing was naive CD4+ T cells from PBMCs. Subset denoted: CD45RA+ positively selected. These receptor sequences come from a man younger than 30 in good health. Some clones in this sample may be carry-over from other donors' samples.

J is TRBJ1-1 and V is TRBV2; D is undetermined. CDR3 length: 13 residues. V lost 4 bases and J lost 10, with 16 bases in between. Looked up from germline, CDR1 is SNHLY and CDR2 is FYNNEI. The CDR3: CASSVKWARGAFF. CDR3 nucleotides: TGTGCCAGCAGTGTCAAGTGGGCCCGTGGAGCTTTCTTT.

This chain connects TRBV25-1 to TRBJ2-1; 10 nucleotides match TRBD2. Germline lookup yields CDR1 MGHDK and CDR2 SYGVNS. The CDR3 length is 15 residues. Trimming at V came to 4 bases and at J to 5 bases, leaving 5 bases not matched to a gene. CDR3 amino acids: CASSGLAGAHNEQFF. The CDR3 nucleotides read TGTGCCAGCAGTGGTCTAGCGGGAGCCCACAATGAGCAGTTCTTC.

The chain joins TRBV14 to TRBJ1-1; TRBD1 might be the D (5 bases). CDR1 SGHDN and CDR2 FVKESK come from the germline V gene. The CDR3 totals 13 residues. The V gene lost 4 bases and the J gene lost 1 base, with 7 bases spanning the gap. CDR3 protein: CASSLDRNTEAFF. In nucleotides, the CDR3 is TGTGCCAGCAGCCTTGACAGGAACACTGAAGCTTTCTTT.

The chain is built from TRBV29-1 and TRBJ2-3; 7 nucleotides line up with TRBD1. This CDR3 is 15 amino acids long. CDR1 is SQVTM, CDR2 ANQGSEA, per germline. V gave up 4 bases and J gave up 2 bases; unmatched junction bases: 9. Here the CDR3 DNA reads TGCAGCGTTGGACGGGACAGTCGGATCACAGATACGCAGTATTTT. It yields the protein CSVGRDSRITDTQYF.

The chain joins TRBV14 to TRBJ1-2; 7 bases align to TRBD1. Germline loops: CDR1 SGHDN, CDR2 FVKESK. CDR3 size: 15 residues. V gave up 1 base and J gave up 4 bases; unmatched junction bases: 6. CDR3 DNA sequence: TGTGCCAGCAGCCAAGCTCGGCAGGGGGTCTATGGCTACACCTTC. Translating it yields CASSQARQGVYGYTF.

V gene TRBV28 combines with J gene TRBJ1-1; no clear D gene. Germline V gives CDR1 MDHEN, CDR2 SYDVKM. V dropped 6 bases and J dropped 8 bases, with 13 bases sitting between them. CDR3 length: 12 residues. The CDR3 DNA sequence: TGTGCCAGCAGACCCCCCAGCTTAGAAGCTTTCTTT. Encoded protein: CASRPPSLEAFF.

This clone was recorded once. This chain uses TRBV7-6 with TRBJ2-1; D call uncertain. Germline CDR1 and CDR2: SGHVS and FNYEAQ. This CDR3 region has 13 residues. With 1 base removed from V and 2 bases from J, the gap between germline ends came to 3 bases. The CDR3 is CASSLGPYNEQFF. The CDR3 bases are TGTGCCAGCAGCTTAGGACCCTACAATGAGCAGTTCTTC.

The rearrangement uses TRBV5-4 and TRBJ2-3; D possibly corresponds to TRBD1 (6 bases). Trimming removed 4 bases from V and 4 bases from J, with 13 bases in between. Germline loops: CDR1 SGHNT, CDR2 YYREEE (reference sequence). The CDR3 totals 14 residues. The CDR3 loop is CASSAAQGPDTQYF. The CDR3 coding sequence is TGTGCCAGCAGCGCCGCACAGGGCCCAGATACGCAGTATTTT. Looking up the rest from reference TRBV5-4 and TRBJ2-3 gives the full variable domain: ETGVTQSPTHLIKTRGQQVTLRCSSQSGHNTVSWYQQALGQGPQFIFQYYREEENGRGNFPPRFSGLQFPNYSSELNVNALELDDSALYLCASSAAQGPDTQYFGPGTRLTVL.

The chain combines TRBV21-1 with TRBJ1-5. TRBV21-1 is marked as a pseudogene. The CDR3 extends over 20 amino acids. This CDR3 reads CASSKWEGPPDLYSNQPQHF. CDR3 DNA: TGTGCCAGCAGCAAATGGGAAGGGCCACCAGACCTATATAGCAATCAGCCCCAGCATTTT.

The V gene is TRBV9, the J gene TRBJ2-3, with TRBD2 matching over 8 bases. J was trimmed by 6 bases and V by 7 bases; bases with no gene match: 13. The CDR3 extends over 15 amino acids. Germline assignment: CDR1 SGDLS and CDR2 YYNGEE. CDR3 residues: CASSSISGNYDTQYF. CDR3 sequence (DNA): TGTGCCAGCTCCTCGATTAGCGGGAATTATGATACGCAGTATTTT.

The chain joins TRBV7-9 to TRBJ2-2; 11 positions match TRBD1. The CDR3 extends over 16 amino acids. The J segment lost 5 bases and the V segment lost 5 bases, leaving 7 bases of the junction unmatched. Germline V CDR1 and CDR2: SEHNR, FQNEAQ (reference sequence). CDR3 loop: CASSPRTGGVTGELFF. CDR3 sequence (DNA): TGTGCCAGCAGCCCCAGGACAGGGGGCGTTACCGGGGAGCTGTTTTTT.

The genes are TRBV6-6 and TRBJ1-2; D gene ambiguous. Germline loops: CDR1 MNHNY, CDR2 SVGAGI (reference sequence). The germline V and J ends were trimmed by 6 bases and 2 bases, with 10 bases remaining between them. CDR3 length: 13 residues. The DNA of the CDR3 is TGTGCCAGCAGGGAAAAAGAAAACTATGGCTACACCTTC. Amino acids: CASREKENYGYTF.

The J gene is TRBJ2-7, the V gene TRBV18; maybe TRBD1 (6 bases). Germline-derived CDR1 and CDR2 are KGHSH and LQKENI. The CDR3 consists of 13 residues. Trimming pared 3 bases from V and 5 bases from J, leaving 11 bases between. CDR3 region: CASSPTGLDEQYF. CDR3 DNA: TGTGCCAGCTCACCGACAGGTCTGGACGAGCAGTACTTC. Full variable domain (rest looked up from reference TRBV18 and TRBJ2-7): NAGVMQNPRHLVRRRGQEARLRCSPMKGHSHVYWYRQLPEEGLKFMVYLQKENIIDESGMPKERFSAEFPKEGPSILRIQQVVRGDSAAYFCASSPTGLDEQYFGPGTRLTVT.

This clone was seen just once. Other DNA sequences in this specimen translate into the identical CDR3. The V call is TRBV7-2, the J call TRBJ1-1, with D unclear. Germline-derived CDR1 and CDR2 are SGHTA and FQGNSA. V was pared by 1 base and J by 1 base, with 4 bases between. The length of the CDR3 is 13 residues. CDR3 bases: TGTGCCAGCAGCTTAGATAGGAACACTGAAGCTTTCTTT. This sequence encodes CASSLDRNTEAFF.

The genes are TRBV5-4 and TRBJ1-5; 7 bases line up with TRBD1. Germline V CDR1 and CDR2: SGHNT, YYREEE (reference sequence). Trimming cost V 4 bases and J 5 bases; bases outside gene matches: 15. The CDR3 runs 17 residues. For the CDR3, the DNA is TGTGCCAGCAGCCAAGAACCGGTGACAGGGCCTCATCAGCCCCAGCATTTT. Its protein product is CASSQEPVTGPHQPQHF.